Shown below are 3 T cell receptor beta chains from a single sample sequenced in a study of T cell changes during pregnancy in multiple sclerosis. Sequenced by immunoSEQ multiplex PCR; TCRdb stores in-frame clones only, minus some. The profile shows about 60,000 clones, about 90% of them singletons. The sequenced sample was CD4+ T cells from peripheral blood mononuclear cells, obtained after pregnancy. The receptors shown here come from a female donor in good health, enrolled as a control in a pregnancy study.

The V call is TRBV5-1, the J call TRBJ2-1, with 10 bases that match TRBD2. Germline loops: CDR1 SGHRS, CDR2 YFSETQ. The CDR3 runs to 19 residues. The V gene end was trimmed by 2 bases and the J gene end by 0 bases; junction bases not matched to a gene: 11. The CDR3 here is CASSFGTSGDLSSYNEQFF. The CDR3 nucleotides are TGCGCCAGCAGCTTTGGTACTAGCGGGGACCTAAGCTCCTACAATGAGCAGTTCTTC.

The genes are TRBV27 and TRBJ2-7; 8 positions match TRBD2. Per the germline V gene, CDR1 is MNHEY and CDR2 is SMNVEV (reference sequence). The CDR3 length is 14 residues. V shed 2 bases and J 6 bases; nucleotides not matched to a gene: 6. In nucleotides, the CDR3 is TGTGCCAGCAGTTTAATAAGGGGGACTAGCGAGCAGTACTTC. Its protein is CASSLIRGTSEQYF.

This chain joins TRBV4-3 and TRBJ2-7; 10 positions agree with TRBD2. This CDR3 comprises 18 residues. J gave up 1 base and V 0 bases, and 9 bases lay outside the gene matches. In germline, CDR1 is LGHNA, CDR2 YSLEER. The CDR3 sequence is CASSQEVSGGRRSYEQYF. The CDR3 DNA sequence: TGCGCCAGCAGCCAAGAAGTTAGCGGGGGGCGCAGATCCTACGAGCAGTACTTC.